This TCR beta chain was recovered during a study of shared clonotypes between healthy human individuals. Overall study context: Three plates each covered CD4 naive and memory; CD8 naive two, CD8 memory one.

Profiling relied on immunoSEQ multiplex PCR, and the TCRdb table lists in-frame clones only, not all of them. Among some 1.5 million clones, roughly 97% were seen once, and the ten largest hold approximately 1.1%. Sequenced material: naive CD4+ T cells sorted from blood. Subset: CD45RA+ positively selected. The source of this sequence is a man aged 25-40 years in good health.

The CDR3 protein is CSASVREEQYF. As DNA, the CDR3 is TGCAGTGCTAGTGTAAGGGAGGAGCAGTACTTC. The rearrangement links TRBV20-1 to TRBJ2-7, with D maybe TRBD2 (5 bases). Germline CDR1 is DFQATT and CDR2 is SNEGSKA (reference sequence). V was clipped by 3 bases and J by 7 bases, with 10 bases between them. The CDR3 runs to 11 residues.